This TCR beta chain came from a study of CD8 T cells in ankylosing spondylitis (dated by TCRdb to between 2016 and 2019). The study in broad terms: To find TCR variants linked to disease, the study profiled T cell receptor beta repertoires in ankylosing spondylitis patients and healthy donors. The whole study cohort included about a hundred healthy donors and 25 ankylosing spondylitis patients. Peripheral blood was sampled, and synovial fluid was also collected from ankylosing spondylitis patients.

This clonotype has a handful of counts. Its cognate antigen has yet to be identified. Base qualities are not recorded, but no much larger clone differs from it by a single base. TCRdb shows the sequencer as Illumina HiSeq 2500. TCR beta libraries were prepared by quantitative 5'-RACE with molecular barcodes. The authors' analysis ran thus. To identify disease-linked TCR variants, a new computational method was used, one built on a probabilistic model of VDJ rearrangement. Using fastp trimming at Q25 and MiXCR clonotype assembly, TCRdb reanalyzed the public sequencing data and kept in-frame beta chains. When rows share a CDR3 protein, they turn into one entry using the most common DNA and genes. The V and J calls, along with clone size, are taken from TCRdb and not from the paper's own processing. The sample includes approximately 400,000 distinct CDR3 sequences, with 25% to 30% observed a single time. The ten most abundant clones make up 0.75% to 0.9% of the sample.

Germline trimming amounts to 6 bases on V and 8 bases on J, with 4 as the count of junction bases outside the gene matches. CDR1 is given as SNHLY and CDR2 as FYNNEI, both from the germline V gene. The CDR3 has 14 amino acids, counting the end cysteine and phenylalanine. Only the CDR3 DNA is retained, 42 bases long and in frame from the first base. Broader findings and caveats from the paper: A TCR beta motif made up of several highly homologous amino acid variants appeared to be characteristic of blood from ankylosing spondylitis patients. The disease-linked clones were reported to be significantly enriched in matched synovial fluid samples from ankylosing spondylitis patients. A CD8+ phenotype was shown by the disease-linked clones, which were found at relatively low frequencies in peripheral blood. Some of the motif variants had been reported before in the synovial fluid and blood of reactive arthritis patients, a finding that suggests common disease-initiation mechanisms.

The sequenced sample was blood, either unsorted or a sorted T cell fraction (not recorded which). The clonotype comes from a male donor with ankylosing spondylitis. The receptor chain draws on TRBV2 and TRBJ1-6, with 10 bases aligning to TRBD1. The CDR3 reads as follows: CASSRDRGYSPLHF. Read as DNA, the sequence is TGTGCCAGCAGCAGGGACAGGGGATATTCACCCCTCCACTTT.